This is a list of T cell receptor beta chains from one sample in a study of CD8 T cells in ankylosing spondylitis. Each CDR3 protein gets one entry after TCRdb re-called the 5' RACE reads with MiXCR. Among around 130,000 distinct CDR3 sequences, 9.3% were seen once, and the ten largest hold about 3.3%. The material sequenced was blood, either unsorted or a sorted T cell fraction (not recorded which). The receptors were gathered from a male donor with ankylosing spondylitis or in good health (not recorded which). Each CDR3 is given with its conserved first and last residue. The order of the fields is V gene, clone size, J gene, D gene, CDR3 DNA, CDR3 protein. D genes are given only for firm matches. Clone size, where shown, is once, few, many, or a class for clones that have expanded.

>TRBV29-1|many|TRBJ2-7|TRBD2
TGCAGCGTTGCGGTATCGGGGGGATACGAGCAGTACTTC
CSVAVSGGYEQYF
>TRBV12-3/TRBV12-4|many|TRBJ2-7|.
TGTGCCAGCAGTTTAGGCAACGAGCAGTACTTC
CASSLGNEQYF
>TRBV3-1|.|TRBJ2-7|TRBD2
TGTGCCAGCAGCCAGGGGACTAGATCCCACGAGCAGTACTTC
CASSQGTRSHEQYF
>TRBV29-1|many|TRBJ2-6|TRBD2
TGCAGCGTTGAAGCGACCGGGACTAGCAAAGTCTCTGGGGCCAACGTCCTGACTTTC
CSVEATGTSKVSGANVLTF
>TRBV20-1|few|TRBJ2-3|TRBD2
TGCAGTGCTGCCAGCGGGAGATCAGATACGCAGTATTTT
CSAASGRSDTQYF
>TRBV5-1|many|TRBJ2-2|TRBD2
TGCGCCAGTACTAGCGGGAGTTCTGGGGAGCTGTTTTTT
CASTSGSSGELFF
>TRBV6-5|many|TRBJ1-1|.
TGTGCCAGCAGTTACTCGAGGGAGAACACTGAAGCTTTCTTT
CASSYSRENTEAFF
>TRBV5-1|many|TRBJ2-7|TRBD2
TGCGCCAGCAGCTTAGCGGGATTCTCCTACGAGCAGTACTTC
CASSLAGFSYEQYF
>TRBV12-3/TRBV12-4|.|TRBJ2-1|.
TGTGCCAGCAGTACCAGTGGTTTTCCCTCCTACAATGAGCAGTTCTTC
CASSTSGFPSYNEQFF
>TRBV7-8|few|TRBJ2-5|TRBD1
TGTGCCAGCAGCTCCCTTAGGGGGACAGACCAAGAGACCCAGTACTTC
CASSSLRGTDQETQYF
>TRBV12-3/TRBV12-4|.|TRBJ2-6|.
TGTGCCAGCAGTTTAGCAGGGGCTGGGGCCAACGGCCTGACTTTC
CASSLAGAGANGLTF
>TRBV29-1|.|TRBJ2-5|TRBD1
TGCAGCGTACCGGGACAGGGGACTACATCCCAGTACTTC
CSVPGQGTTSQYF
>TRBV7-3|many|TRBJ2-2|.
TGTGCCAGCAGCTTAAATCAGGGAGTGAACACCGGGGAGCTGTTTTTT
CASSLNQGVNTGELFF
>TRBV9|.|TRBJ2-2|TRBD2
TGTGCCAGCAGCGCCACCGGGACTAGCGGGACTTTCGCGAACACCGGGGAGCTGTTTTTT
CASSATGTSGTFANTGELFF
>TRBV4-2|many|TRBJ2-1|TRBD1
TGTGCCAGCAGCCATATAGACAGGGCAGGGGGCAATGAGCAGTTCTTC
CASSHIDRAGGNEQFF
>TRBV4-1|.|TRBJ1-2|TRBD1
TGCGCCAGCAGGCGGACAGGGGGGCTTGGCTATGGCTACACCTTC
CASRRTGGLGYGYTF
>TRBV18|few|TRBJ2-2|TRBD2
TGTGCCAGCTCGTTAACGACTAGCGGGACCGACACCGGGGAGCTGTTTTTT
CASSLTTSGTDTGELFF
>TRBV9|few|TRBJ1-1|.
TGTGCCAGCAGCCCCCGGGGGGGCAGCGCTGAAGCTTTCTTT
CASSPRGGSAEAFF
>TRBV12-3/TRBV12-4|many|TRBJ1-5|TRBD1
TGTGCCAGCAGTGGGACAGGGAATCAGCCCCAGCATTTT
CASSGTGNQPQHF
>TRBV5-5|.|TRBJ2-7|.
TGTGCCAGCAGCTTCGACGGGACACAACTCTACGAGCAGTACTTC
CASSFDGTQLYEQYF